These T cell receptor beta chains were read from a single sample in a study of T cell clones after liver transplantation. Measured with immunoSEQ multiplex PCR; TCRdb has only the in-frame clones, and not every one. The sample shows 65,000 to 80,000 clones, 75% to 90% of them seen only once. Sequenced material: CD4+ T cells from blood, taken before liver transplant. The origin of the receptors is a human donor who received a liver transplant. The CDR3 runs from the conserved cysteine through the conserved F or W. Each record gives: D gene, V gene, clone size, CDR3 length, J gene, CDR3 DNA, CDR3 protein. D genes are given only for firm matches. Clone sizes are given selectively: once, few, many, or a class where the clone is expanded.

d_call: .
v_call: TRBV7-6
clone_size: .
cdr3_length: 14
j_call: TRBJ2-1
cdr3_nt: TGTGCCAGCAGCCCCCTGGCTGCTCAGAATGAGCAGTTCTTC
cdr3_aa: CASSPLAAQNEQFF

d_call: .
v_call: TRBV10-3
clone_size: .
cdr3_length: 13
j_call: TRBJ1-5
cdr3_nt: TGTGCCATCAGTGGTATAGGGGTTCAGCCCCAGCATTTT
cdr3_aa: CAISGIGVQPQHF

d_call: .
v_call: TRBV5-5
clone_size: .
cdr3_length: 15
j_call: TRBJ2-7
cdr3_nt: TGTGCCAGCACCCTCGCTGGTTTCCCCACCTACGAGCAGTACTTC
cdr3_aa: CASTLAGFPTYEQYF

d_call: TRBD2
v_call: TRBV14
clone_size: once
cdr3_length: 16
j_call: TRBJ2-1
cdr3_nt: TGTGCCAGCAGCCTAGCGGGGGCCCGCTCCTACAATGAGCAGTTCTTC
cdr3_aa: CASSLAGARSYNEQFF

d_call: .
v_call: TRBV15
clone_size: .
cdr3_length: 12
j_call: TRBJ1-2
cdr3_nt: TGTGCCACCAGCAGTCAGGGGTATGGCTACACCTTC
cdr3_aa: CATSSQGYGYTF

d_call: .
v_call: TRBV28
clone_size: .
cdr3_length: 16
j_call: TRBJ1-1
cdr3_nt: TGTGCCAGCATGGCAGGAGGGTGGGTCATGAACACTGAAGCTTTCTTT
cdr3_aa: CASMAGGWVMNTEAFF

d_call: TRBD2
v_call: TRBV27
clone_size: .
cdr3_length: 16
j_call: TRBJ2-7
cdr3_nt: TGTGCCAGCAGTTTAAGGGCGCGACTAGCGGGAGACGAGCAGTACTTC
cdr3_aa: CASSLRARLAGDEQYF

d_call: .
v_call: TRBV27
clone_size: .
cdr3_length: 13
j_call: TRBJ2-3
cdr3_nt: TGTGCCAGCAGCGGGACAACCCACGCTACGCAGTATTTT
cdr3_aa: CASSGTTHATQYF

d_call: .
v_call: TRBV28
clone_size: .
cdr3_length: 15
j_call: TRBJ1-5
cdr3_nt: TGTGCCAGCAGTTTAGGGGAGACACTTCATCAGCCCCAGCATTTT
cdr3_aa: CASSLGETLHQPQHF

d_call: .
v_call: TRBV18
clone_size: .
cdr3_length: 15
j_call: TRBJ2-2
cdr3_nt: TGTGCCAGCTCAATCGACACCGCGAACACCGGGGAGCTGTTTTTT
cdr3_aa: CASSIDTANTGELFF

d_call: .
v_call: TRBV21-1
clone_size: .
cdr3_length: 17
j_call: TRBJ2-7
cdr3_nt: TGTGCCAGCAGCAAAAGCAAGACTGCGATTACGACCTACGAGCAGTACTTC
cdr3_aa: CASSKSKTAITTYEQYF

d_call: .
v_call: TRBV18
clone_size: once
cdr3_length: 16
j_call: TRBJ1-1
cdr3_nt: TGTGCCAGCTCACCTCTTTTGGACTTAGAGAACACTGAAGCTTTCTTT
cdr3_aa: CASSPLLDLENTEAFF

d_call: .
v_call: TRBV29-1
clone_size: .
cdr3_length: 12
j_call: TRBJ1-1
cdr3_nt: TGCAGCGTTCGGGGGGGGTACACTGAAGCTTTCTTT
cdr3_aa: CSVRGGYTEAFF

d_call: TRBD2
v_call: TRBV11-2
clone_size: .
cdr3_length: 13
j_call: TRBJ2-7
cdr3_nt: TGTGCCAGCAGCTTTATTGCGGGAGGCGAGCAGTACTTC
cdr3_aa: CASSFIAGGEQYF

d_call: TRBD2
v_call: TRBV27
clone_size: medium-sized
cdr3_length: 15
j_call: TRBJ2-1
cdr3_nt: TGTGCCAGCAGCAACTCCGCGGGAGGGTACAATGAGCAGTTCTTC
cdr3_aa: CASSNSAGGYNEQFF

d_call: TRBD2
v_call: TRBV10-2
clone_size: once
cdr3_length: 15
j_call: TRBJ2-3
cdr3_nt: TGCGCCAGCAGTACCTTAGCGGGAGCCCCAGATACGCAGTATTTT
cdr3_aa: CASSTLAGAPDTQYF

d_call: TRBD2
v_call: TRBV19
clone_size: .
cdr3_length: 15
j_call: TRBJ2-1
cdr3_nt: TGTGCCAGTAGTGGTTGGGCGAGCGGGAGCGATGAGCAGTTCTTC
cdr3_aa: CASSGWASGSDEQFF

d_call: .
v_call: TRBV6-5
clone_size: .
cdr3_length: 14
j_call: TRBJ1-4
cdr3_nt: TGTGCCAGCAGTTATTTACCAACTAATGAAAAACTGTTTTTT
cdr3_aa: CASSYLPTNEKLFF

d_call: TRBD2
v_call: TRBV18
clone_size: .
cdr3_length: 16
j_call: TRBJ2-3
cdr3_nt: TGTGCCAGCTCAGGTCTAGCGGGAGTAGGCACAGATACGCAGTATTTT
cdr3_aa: CASSGLAGVGTDTQYF

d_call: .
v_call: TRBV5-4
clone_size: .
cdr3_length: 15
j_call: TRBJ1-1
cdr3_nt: TGTGCCACAAGGACACGCCAAAAGGGGGACACTGAAGCTTTCTTT
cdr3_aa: CATRTRQKGDTEAFF

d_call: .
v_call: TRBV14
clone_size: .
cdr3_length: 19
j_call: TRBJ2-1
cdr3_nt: TGTGCCAGCAGCCAAGGACATTTTAATCAAGAGGGGTCCTACAATGAGCAGTTCTTC
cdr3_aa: CASSQGHFNQEGSYNEQFF

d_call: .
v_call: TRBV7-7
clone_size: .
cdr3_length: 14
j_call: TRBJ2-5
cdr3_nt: TGTGCCAGCAGCTTAGTGGACTCCCAAGAGACCCAGTACTTC
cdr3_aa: CASSLVDSQETQYF

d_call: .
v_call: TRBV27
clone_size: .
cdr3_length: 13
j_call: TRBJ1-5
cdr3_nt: TGTGCCACCCCCCGGGACAAAAACCAGCCCCAGCATTTT
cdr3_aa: CATPRDKNQPQHF

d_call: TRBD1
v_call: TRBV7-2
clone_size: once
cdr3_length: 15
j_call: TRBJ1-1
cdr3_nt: TGTGCCAGCAGCTTAGTGTCTCAGGGGGCCGCTGAAGCTTTCTTT
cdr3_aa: CASSLVSQGAAEAFF

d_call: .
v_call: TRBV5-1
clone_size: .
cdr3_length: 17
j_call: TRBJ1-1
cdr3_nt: TGCGCCAGCAGCCCCCCCGGGGGAGGACGCGGGAACACTGAAGCTTTCTTT
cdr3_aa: CASSPPGGGRGNTEAFF

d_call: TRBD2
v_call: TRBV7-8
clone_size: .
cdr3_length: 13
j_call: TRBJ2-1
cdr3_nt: TGTGCCAGCGAGCGGGAACCCCACGGTGAGCAGTTCTTC
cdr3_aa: CASEREPHGEQFF

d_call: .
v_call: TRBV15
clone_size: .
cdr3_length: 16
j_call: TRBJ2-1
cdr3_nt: TGTGCCACCAGCAGAGATCTAACTACCTCCTACAATGAGCAGTTCTTC
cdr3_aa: CATSRDLTTSYNEQFF

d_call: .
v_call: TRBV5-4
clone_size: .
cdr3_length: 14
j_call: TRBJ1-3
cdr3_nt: TGTGCCAGCAGCTTGGATCAGGGAGGAAACACCATATATTTT
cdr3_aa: CASSLDQGGNTIYF

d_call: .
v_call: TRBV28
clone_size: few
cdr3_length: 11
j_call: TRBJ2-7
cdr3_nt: TGTGCCAGCAGTTCATTATACGAGCAGTACTTC
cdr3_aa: CASSSLYEQYF

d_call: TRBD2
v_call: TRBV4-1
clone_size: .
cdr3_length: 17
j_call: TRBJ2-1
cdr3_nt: TGCGCCAGCAGCCCCCGCCTAGCGGGAGAGGACTTTAATGAGCAGTTCTTC
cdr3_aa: CASSPRLAGEDFNEQFF

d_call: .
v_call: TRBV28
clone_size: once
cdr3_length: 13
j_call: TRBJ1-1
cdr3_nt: TGTGCCAGCCGCCTTGGGGGGAATCCTGAAGCTTTCTTT
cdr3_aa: CASRLGGNPEAFF